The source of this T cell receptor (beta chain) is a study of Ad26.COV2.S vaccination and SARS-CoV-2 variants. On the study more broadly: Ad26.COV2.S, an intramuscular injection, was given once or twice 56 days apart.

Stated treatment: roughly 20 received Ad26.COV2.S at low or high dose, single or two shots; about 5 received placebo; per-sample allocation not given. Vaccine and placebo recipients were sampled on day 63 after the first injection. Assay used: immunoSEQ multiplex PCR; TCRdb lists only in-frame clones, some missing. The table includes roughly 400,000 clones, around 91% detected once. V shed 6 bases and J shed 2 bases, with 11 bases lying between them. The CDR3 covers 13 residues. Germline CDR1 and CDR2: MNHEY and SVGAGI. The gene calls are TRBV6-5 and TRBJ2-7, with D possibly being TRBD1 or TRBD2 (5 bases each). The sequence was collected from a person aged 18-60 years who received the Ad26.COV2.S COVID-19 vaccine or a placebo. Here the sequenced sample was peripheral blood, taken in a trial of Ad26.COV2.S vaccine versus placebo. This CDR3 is CASSRDETYEQYF. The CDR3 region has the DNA TGTGCCAGCAGCCGGGACGAAACCTACGAGCAGTACTTC.